This T cell receptor beta chain was identified during a study of T-cell memory formation after mild COVID-19. Overall study: Clusters were largely donor specific.

MiXCR was run by TCRdb on the 5' RACE reads, yielding one entry per CDR3 protein. Of approximately 150,000 distinct CDR3 sequences in the sample, about 14% were seen once. This CDR3 has 15 residues. Trimming shortened V by 4 bases and J by 2 bases, and 11 bases separated the two germline ends. A few counts support this clonotype. What it binds is unknown. Study-wide results and caveats: Some SARS-CoV-2-responding clones were already detected in memory before infection. Mostly located in CM and EM were contracting CD4+ clones, with contracting CD8+ clones located in EMRA.

Material: PBMCs or a T cell subset sorted from them (not recorded which). The V gene is TRBV12-3 or TRBV12-4, the J gene TRBJ2-2; possibly TRBD1 or TRBD2 for D (5 bases each). This sequence originates from an adult woman who had mild COVID-19 (a few samples of this study predate the infection). Cell type and time point are not known. CDR3 region: CASSSGTPNTGELFF. The CDR3, as DNA: TGTGCCAGCAGTTCCGGGACCCCCAACACCGGGGAGCTGTTTTTT.